One and the same sample provided the 21 T cell receptor beta chains below, sequenced in a study of OX40 agonist ivuxolimab in advanced cancers. Clones were read by immunoSEQ multiplex PCR, and TCRdb kept only the in-frame ones, dropping some. The table lists under 15,000 clones, roughly 77% of them singletons. The source was CD4+ or CD8+ T cells sorted from blood, collected in a trial of the OX40 agonist ivuxolimab. Every receptor here comes from an adult with an advanced solid tumor such as melanoma, head and neck, liver or kidney cancer.

V gene TRBV5-3 combines with J gene TRBJ1-2; D gene uncertain. TRBV5-3 is an ORF for which the function is uncertain. Trimming shortened V by 1 base and J by 5 bases, and 12 bases separated the two germline ends. The CDR3 is made up of 14 amino acids. The CDR3 loop reads CARSLKGSVYGYTF. The CDR3 region has the DNA TGTGCCAGAAGCTTGAAAGGGAGTGTTTATGGCTACACCTTC.

This clone was seen only a few times. The genes are TRBV9 and TRBJ2-3; 9 bases agree with TRBD2. Germline V lookup: CDR1 SGDLS, CDR2 YYNGEE. The V segment lost 3 bases and the J segment 5 bases; nucleotides outside the gene matches: 7. The CDR3 runs to 15 residues. The CDR3 region has the DNA TGTGCCAGCAGCGGTTCTAGCGGGACGAGAGATACGCAGTATTTT. The encoded protein is CASSGSSGTRDTQYF.

Here the CDR3 reads CASSYYNRGTGELFF. CDR3 nucleotide sequence: TGTGCCAGCAGTTACTACAACAGGGGCACCGGGGAGCTGTTTTTT. This sequence joins TRBV6-6 and TRBJ2-2, with 7 nucleotides matching TRBD1. Germline V lookup: CDR1 MNHNY, CDR2 SVGAGI (reference sequence). CDR3 length equals 15 residues. V was pared by 1 base and J by 4 bases, with 3 bases of the junction left unmatched.

Comment on this clone: In the same sample, other DNA sequences code for this CDR3. The chain carries TRBV9 and TRBJ2-7; D call uncertain. The germline CDR1 and CDR2 sequences are SGDLS and YYNGEE. This CDR3 region has 14 residues. Trimming stripped 0 bases from V and 0 bases from J, with 7 bases between. The CDR3 reads CASSVGSGSYEQYF. The CDR3 DNA is TGTGCCAGCAGCGTAGGGTCAGGCTCCTACGAGCAGTACTTC.

This clone has a handful of counts. The J gene is TRBJ2-4, the V gene TRBV28, with D possibly TRBD2 on 5 matching bases. CDR3 length equals 16 residues. Trimming shortened V by 5 bases and J by 3 bases, and 17 bases separated the two germline ends. The germline CDR1 and CDR2 sequences are MDHEN and SYDVKM. Here the CDR3 reads CASSKFQIGGKNIQYF. In DNA, the CDR3 is TGTGCCAGCAGTAAGTTCCAAATTGGAGGCAAAAACATTCAGTACTTC. The complete variable domain, with remaining parts taken from reference TRBV28 and TRBJ2-4, reads DVKVTQSSRYLVKRTGEKVFLECVQDMDHENMFWYRQDPGLGLRLIYFSYDVKMKEKGDIPEGYSVSREKKERFSLILESASTNQTSMYLCASSKFQIGGKNIQYFGAGTRLSVL.

V and J are TRBV6-5 and TRBJ1-1; 7 nucleotides match TRBD1. Per germline, CDR1 MNHEY and CDR2 SVGAGI. The CDR3 consists of 14 residues. The V segment lost 6 bases and the J segment 5 bases; nucleotides outside the gene matches: 9. For the CDR3, the DNA is TGTGCCAGCAGACGTGAGGGGGCGATTACTGAAGCTTTCTTT. This encodes CASRREGAITEAFF.

CDR3 in amino acids: CASSSNTATNEKLFF. In DNA form, the CDR3 reads TGTGCCAGCAGCTCCAACACAGCAACTAATGAAAAACTGTTTTTT. J is TRBJ1-4 and V is TRBV7-9; no reliable D call. Germline V gene sequence: CDR1 SEHNR, CDR2 FQNEAQ (reference sequence). This CDR3 has 15 amino acids. The V gene lost 4 bases and the J gene lost 0 bases, with 9 bases spanning the gap.

This clone was counted once. V and J are TRBV20-1 and TRBJ2-3; D not resolved. Looked up from germline, CDR1 is DFQATT and CDR2 is SNEGSKA (reference sequence). The CDR3 sequence is 11 residues long. Deletions cut 3 bases from V and 5 bases from J, with 6 bases between. The DNA of the CDR3 is TGCAGTGCTAGTAGTGGAGATACGCAGTATTTT. Protein: CSASSGDTQYF.

The chain links TRBV4-1 to TRBJ2-7, with D perhaps matching TRBD2 (6 bases). The CDR3 is 16 amino acids. V lost 0 bases to trimming and J lost 0 bases, with 12 bases between them. CDR1 is MGHRA, CDR2 YSYEKL, per germline. CDR3 coding DNA: TGCGCCAGCAGCCAAGATTGGCGGGACCCCTCCTACGAGCAGTACTTC. Residues: CASSQDWRDPSYEQYF.

This clone was observed once. The chain joins TRBV28 to TRBJ2-3, with 10 positions matching TRBD2. Germline loops: CDR1 MDHEN, CDR2 SYDVKM. Losses at the gene ends were 4 bases for V and 3 bases for J; bases not matched to a gene: 13. The CDR3 covers 18 residues. The CDR3 region has the DNA TGTGCCAGCAGTTCCCTTGCTTTTAGCGGGAGGAGGACAGATACGCAGTATTTT. Its translation: CASSSLAFSGRRTDTQYF.

J is TRBJ2-2 and V is TRBV27; maybe TRBD2 (6 bases). Germline CDR1 MNHEY, CDR2 SMNVEV (reference sequence). This CDR3 spans 14 amino acids. V was cut by 7 bases and J by 0 bases, with 9 bases left in between. As DNA, the CDR3 is TGTGCCAGCAAGAGACTAGCGAACACCGGGGAGCTGTTTTTT. It encodes CASKRLANTGELFF.

This chain joins TRBV9 and TRBJ2-3, with D tentatively TRBD2 (6 bases). V was cut by 3 bases and J by 0 bases, with 8 bases left in between. Per germline, CDR1 SGDLS and CDR2 YYNGEE. CDR3 length equals 14 residues. The CDR3 loop is CASSGGRSTDTQYF. As DNA, the CDR3 is TGTGCCAGCAGCGGGGGGAGGAGCACAGATACGCAGTATTTT.

The genes are TRBV6-5 and TRBJ1-6; TRBD1 aligns across 9 bases. This CDR3 is 15 amino acids long. With V trimmed by 4 bases and J by 10 bases, 8 bases remained unmatched. Germline V lookup: CDR1 MNHEY, CDR2 SVGAGI. CDR3 sequence: CASSLTGGSRSPLHF. In DNA, the CDR3 is TGTGCCAGCAGTTTGACAGGGGGTAGTAGGTCACCCCTCCACTTT.

The chain joins TRBV28 to TRBJ2-2; TRBD1 is a possible D gene (5 bases). The CDR3 has 16 residues. Trimming left V 5 bases short and J 7 bases short, with 20 bases between. The germline gives CDR1 MDHEN, CDR2 SYDVKM. CDR3 loop: CASSPSDSYARGELFF. The CDR3 DNA follows: TGTGCCAGCAGTCCCTCAGACAGCTACGCACGCGGGGAGCTGTTTTTT.

In this sample, this clone turned up once. This chain uses TRBV5-4 with TRBJ1-1; D is unclear. The length of the CDR3 is 14 residues. Trimming stripped 4 bases from V and 4 bases from J, with 14 bases between. Germline-derived CDR1 and CDR2 are SGHNT and YYREEE (reference sequence). The CDR3 protein is CASSPGERATEAFF. The CDR3 DNA follows: TGTGCCAGCAGCCCCGGTGAACGGGCCACTGAAGCTTTCTTT.

This chain connects TRBV28 to TRBJ2-7; D is ambiguous. V was cut by 3 bases and J by 3 bases, with 6 bases left in between. The CDR3 runs 12 residues. CDR1 MDHEN and CDR2 SYDVKM come from the germline V gene. The CDR3 loop is CASSLGFYEQYF. CDR3 DNA sequence: TGTGCCAGCAGTTTGGGGTTCTACGAGCAGTACTTC.

This sequence joins TRBV27 and TRBJ2-7; D is ambiguous. Germline V gene lookup returns CDR1 MNHEY and CDR2 SMNVEV (reference sequence). Deletions cut 8 bases from V and 2 bases from J, with 13 bases between. The CDR3 runs 13 residues. Here the CDR3 DNA reads TGTGCCAGCTCCCAAGGGTGGCCCTACGAGCAGTACTTC. This encodes CASSQGWPYEQYF.

The gene calls are TRBV28 and TRBJ2-7; TRBD2 agrees at 9 bases. CDR3 length: 13 amino acids. Germline CDR1 and CDR2: MDHEN and SYDVKM. Losses at the gene ends were 2 bases for V and 6 bases for J; bases not matched to a gene: 2. The CDR3 reads CASSLGLALEQYF. The CDR3 DNA follows: TGTGCCAGCAGTTTAGGACTAGCGCTCGAGCAGTACTTC. The variable domain in full, completed from reference TRBV28 and TRBJ2-7, reads DVKVTQSSRYLVKRTGEKVFLECVQDMDHENMFWYRQDPGLGLRLIYFSYDVKMKEKGDIPEGYSVSREKKERFSLILESASTNQTSMYLCASSLGLALEQYFGPGTRLTVT.

V is TRBV7-2 and J is TRBJ2-7, with TRBD2 identical over 8 bases. J was trimmed by 1 base and V by 1 base; bases with no gene match: 0. Germline lookup yields CDR1 SGHTA and CDR2 FQGNSA. The CDR3 has 14 residues. CDR3 nucleotide sequence: TGTGCCAGCAGCTTAGTAGCGGGATCCTACGAGCAGTACTTC. This gives the protein CASSLVAGSYEQYF.

The rearrangement uses TRBV19 and TRBJ2-2; D remains unclear. The CDR3 loop spans 13 amino acids. The germline gives CDR1 LNHDA, CDR2 SQIVND (reference sequence). Trimming shortened V by 9 bases and J by 3 bases, and 11 bases separated the two germline ends. The CDR3 is CASSGPYTGELFF. CDR3 sequence (DNA): TGTGCCAGCAGTGGACCCTACACCGGGGAGCTGTTTTTT.

For this clone: The same CDR3 also results from other DNA sequences found in this sample. The chain links TRBV4-2 to TRBJ2-7; D is ambiguous. Trimming shortened V by 3 bases and J by 4 bases, and 10 bases separated the two germline ends. The CDR3 totals 13 residues. CDR1 is LGHNA, CDR2 YNFKEQ, per germline. The CDR3 loop is CASSHAYQYEQYF. CDR3 sequence (DNA): TGTGCCAGCAGCCACGCTTACCAGTACGAGCAGTACTTC.